This T cell receptor (beta chain) appears in the sequencing data of a study of cytomegalovirus exposure and HLA in healthy donors. There are 17 residues in the CDR3. J gave up 3 bases and V 0 bases, and 8 bases lay outside the gene matches. Germline CDR1 and CDR2: SEHNR and FQNEAQ (reference sequence). The PCR ran on 60 Vbeta and 13 Jbeta primers. Some clones are missing from TCRdb's copy, which holds only in-frame ones; the method was immunoSEQ multiplex PCR. The sample records 80,000 to 95,000 clones, about 63% being singletons. A remark on this clone: The target antigen is unknown.

Regarding the study as a whole: Accurate HLA-A and HLA-B prediction from TCR beta sequences was reported for most subjects. When analyzed later, the rates of TCR association showed variation by HLA locus, with DRB1 the most and HLA-C the fewest. Later analysis associated a missense DCLRE1C variant with TCR beta V- and J-gene trimming.

The sequence was collected from a woman aged 25 to 39 in good health and CMV-seronegative. This chain links TRBV7-9 with TRBJ1-5, with TRBD1 matching 7 bases. Sequenced material: PBMCs. As DNA, the CDR3 is TGTGCCAGCAGCTTAGCGAAGGGGGCAATATTCAATCAGCCCCAGCATTTT. Residues: CASSLAKGAIFNQPQHF.